This T cell receptor (beta chain) was sequenced during a study of response to subunit inactivated influenza vaccine. The CDR3 sequence is 15 residues long. Germline V gene lookup returns CDR1 MNHNS and CDR2 SASEGT. V shed 7 bases and J 7 bases; nucleotides not matched to a gene: 9. In this sample, this clonotype turned up a few times. MiXCR, run by TCRdb on the RT-PCR reads, gives a single entry per CDR3 protein. The sample carries some 300,000 distinct CDR3 sequences, roughly 22% recorded once. This specimen consisted of PBMCs from blood, obtained less than 22 months after vaccination. The sequence was collected from a man between 50 and 75 years old who received an inactivated influenza vaccine. V is TRBV6-1 and J is TRBJ2-1; 11 bases agree with TRBD2. CDR3 nucleotides: TGTGCCAGCACCCTAACTAGCGGGAGCAGAAATGAGCAGTTCTTC. It specifies CASTLTSGSRNEQFF.